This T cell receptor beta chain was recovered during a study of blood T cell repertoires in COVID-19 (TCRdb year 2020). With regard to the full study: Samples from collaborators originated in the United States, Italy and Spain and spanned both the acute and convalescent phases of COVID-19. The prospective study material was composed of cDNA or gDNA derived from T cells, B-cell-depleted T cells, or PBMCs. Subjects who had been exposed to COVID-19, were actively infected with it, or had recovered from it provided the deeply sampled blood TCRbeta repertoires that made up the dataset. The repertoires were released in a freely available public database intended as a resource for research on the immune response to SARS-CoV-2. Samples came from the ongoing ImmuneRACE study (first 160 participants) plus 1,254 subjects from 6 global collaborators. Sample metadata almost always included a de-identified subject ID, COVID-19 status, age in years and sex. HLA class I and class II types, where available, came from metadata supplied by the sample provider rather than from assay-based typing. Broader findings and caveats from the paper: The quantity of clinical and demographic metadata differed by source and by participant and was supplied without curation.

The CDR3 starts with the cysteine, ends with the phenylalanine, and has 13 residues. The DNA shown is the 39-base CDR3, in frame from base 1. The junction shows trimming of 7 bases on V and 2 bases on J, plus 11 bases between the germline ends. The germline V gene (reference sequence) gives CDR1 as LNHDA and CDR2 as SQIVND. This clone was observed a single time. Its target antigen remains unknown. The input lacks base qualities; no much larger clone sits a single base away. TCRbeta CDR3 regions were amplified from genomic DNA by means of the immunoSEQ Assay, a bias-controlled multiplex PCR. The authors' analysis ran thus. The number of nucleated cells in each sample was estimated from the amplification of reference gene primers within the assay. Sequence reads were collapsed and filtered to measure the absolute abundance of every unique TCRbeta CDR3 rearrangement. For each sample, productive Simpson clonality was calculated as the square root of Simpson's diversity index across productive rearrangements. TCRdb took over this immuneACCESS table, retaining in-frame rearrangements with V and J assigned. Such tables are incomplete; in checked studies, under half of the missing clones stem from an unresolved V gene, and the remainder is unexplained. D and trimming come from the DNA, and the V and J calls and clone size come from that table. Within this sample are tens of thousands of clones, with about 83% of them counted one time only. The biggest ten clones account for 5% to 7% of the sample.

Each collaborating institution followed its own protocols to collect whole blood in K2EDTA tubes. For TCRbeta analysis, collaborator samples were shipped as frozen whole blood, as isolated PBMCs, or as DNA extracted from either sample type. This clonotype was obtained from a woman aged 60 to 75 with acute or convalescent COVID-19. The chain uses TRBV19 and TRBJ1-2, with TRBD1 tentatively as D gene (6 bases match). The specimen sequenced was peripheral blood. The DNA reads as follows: TGTGCCAGTACCAGGACAGAAAACTATGGCTACACCTTC. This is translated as CASTRTENYGYTF.